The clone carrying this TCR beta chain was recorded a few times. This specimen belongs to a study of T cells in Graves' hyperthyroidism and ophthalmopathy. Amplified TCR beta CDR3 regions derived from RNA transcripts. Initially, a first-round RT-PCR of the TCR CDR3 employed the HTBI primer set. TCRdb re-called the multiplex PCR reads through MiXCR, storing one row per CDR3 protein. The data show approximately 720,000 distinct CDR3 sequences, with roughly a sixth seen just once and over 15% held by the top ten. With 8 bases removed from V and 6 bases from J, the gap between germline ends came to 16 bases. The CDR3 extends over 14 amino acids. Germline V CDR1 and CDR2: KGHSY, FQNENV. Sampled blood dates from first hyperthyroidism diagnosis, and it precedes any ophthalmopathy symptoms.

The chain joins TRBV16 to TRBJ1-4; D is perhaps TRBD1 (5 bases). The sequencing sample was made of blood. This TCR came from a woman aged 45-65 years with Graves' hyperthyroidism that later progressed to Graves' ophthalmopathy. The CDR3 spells CASQDPGLDEKLFF. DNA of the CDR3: TGTGCCAGCCAGGACCCAGGGCTTGATGAAAAACTGTTTTTT. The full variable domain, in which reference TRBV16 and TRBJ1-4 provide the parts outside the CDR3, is GEEVAQTPKHLVRGEGQKAKLYCAPIKGHSYVFWYQQVLKNEFKFLISFQNENVFDETGMPKERFSAKCLPNSPCSLEIQATKLEDSAVYFCASQDPGLDEKLFFGSGTQLSVL.